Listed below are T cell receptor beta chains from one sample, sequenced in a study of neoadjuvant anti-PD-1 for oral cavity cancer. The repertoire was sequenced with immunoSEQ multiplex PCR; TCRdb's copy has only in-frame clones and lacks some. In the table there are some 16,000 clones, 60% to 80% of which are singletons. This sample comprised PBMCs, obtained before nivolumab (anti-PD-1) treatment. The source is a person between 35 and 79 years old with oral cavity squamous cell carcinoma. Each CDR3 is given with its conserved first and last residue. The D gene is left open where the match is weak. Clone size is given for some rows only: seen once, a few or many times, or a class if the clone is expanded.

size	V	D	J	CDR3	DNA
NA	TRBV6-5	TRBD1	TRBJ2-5	CASSSSTGGTQYF	TGTGCCAGCAGTTCCTCGACAGGGGGGACCCAGTACTTC
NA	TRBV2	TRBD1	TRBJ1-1	CASRSGQGDTEAFF	TGTGCCAGCAGGTCCGGACAGGGCGACACTGAAGCTTTCTTT
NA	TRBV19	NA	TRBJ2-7	CASSRGLSYEQYF	TGTGCCAGTAGCCGGGGGTTATCCTACGAGCAGTACTTC
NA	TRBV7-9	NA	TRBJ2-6	CASSLHGGRSGANVLTF	TGTGCCAGCAGCTTACACGGAGGACGCTCTGGGGCCAACGTCCTGACTTTC
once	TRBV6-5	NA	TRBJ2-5	CASSYSRDAAQYF	TGTGCCAGCAGTTACTCGAGAGACGCGGCCCAGTACTTC
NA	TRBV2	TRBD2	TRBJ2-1	CASSGLLAGPENEQFF	TGTGCCAGCAGTGGTTTACTAGCGGGGCCGGAGAATGAGCAGTTCTTC
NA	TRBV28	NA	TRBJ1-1	CASSPGTVDNTEAFF	TGTGCCAGCAGTCCGGGGACTGTGGACAACACTGAAGCTTTCTTT
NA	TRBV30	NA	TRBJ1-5	CAWSASDSRYQPQHF	TGTGCCTGGAGTGCGTCGGACAGCCGGTATCAGCCCCAGCATTTT
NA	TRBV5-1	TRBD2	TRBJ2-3	CASKRTWTSGAGTDTQYF	TGCGCCAGCAAGAGGACCTGGACTAGCGGGGCGGGCACAGATACGCAGTATTTT
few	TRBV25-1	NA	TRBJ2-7	CASSPSSYEQYF	TGTGCCAGCAGCCCCTCCTCCTACGAGCAGTACTTC
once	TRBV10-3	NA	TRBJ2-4	CAISEGGNIQYF	TGTGCCATCAGTGAGGGGGGAAACATTCAGTACTTC
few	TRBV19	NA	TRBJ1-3	CASSMPDTIYF	TGTGCCAGTAGTATGCCGGACACCATATATTTT
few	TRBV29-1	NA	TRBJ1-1	CSVGGGNTEAFF	TGCAGCGTTGGAGGGGGGAACACTGAAGCTTTCTTT
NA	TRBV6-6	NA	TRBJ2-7	CASSFTTRQYF	TGTGCCAGCAGCTTTACTACGAGGCAGTACTTC
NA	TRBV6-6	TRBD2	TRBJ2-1	CASTQTSGYNEQFF	TGTGCCAGCACCCAGACTAGCGGCTACAATGAGCAGTTCTTC
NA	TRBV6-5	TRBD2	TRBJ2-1	CASSLGLAGYNEQFF	TGTGCCAGCAGTCTTGGACTAGCGGGTTACAATGAGCAGTTCTTC
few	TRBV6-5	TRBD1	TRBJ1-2	CASSYSRTGGNYGYTF	TGTGCCAGCAGTTATAGTCGGACAGGGGGCAACTATGGCTACACCTTC
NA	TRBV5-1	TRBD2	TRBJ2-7	CASSPGLVSYEQYF	TGCGCCAGCAGCCCGGGACTAGTTTCCTACGAGCAGTACTTC
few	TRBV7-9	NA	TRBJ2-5	CASSPPPARETQYF	TGTGCCAGCAGCCCCCCTCCAGCACGAGAGACCCAGTACTTC
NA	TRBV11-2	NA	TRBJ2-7	CASSLGDPVSLYEQYF	TGTGCCAGCAGCTTAGGGGACCCCGTTAGCTTATACGAGCAGTACTTC
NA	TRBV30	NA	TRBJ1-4	CAGRVTTNEKLFF	TGTGCGGGACGGGTGACAACTAATGAAAAACTGTTTTTT
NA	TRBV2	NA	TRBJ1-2	CASTRGNYGYTF	TGTGCCAGCACCAGGGGAAACTATGGCTACACCTTC
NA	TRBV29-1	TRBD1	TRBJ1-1	CSVDVWTGKSEAFF	TGCAGCGTTGATGTGTGGACAGGGAAATCTGAAGCTTTCTTT
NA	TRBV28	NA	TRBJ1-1	CASIEQRNTEAFF	TGTGCCAGCATTGAACAAAGGAACACTGAAGCTTTCTTT
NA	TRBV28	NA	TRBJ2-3	CASSFASSTGTQYF	TGTGCCAGCAGTTTTGCTTCCTCCACGGGGACGCAGTATTTT
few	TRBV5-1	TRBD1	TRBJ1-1	CASSAWRDRDDKNTEAFF	TGCGCCAGCAGCGCTTGGCGGGACAGGGATGATAAGAACACTGAAGCTTTCTTT
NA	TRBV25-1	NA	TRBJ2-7	CASSESVAPSSYEQYF	TGTGCCAGCAGTGAATCGGTAGCCCCCAGCTCCTACGAGCAGTACTTC
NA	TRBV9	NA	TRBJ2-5	CASSVEGSGRFEETQYF	TGTGCCAGCAGCGTAGAGGGTAGCGGTCGTTTTGAAGAGACCCAGTACTTC
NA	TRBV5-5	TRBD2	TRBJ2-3	CASSQLAGGTDTQYF	TGTGCCAGCAGCCAACTAGCGGGAGGTACAGATACGCAGTATTTT
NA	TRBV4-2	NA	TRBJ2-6	CASSRESQRNSGANVLTF	TGTGCCAGCAGCCGAGAAAGCCAGCGAAACTCTGGGGCCAACGTCCTGACTTTC
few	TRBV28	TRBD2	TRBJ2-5	CASSLGASGGQETQYF	TGTGCCAGCAGTTTAGGGGCTAGCGGGGGACAAGAGACCCAGTACTTC
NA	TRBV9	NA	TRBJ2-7	CASSDHDEQYF	TGTGCCAGCAGCGACCACGACGAGCAGTACTTC
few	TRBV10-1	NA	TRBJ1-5	CASSGTFSNQPQHF	TGCGCCAGCAGTGGGACATTTAGCAATCAGCCCCAGCATTTT
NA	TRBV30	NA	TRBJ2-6	CASATRGISGANVLTF	TGTGCCTCCGCGACAAGGGGGATCTCTGGGGCCAACGTCCTGACTTTC
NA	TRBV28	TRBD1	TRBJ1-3	CASSSQGADGNTIYF	TGTGCCAGCAGTTCGCAGGGGGCCGATGGAAACACCATATATTTT
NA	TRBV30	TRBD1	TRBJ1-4	CAWDQQGAGEKLFF	TGTGCCTGGGACCAACAGGGGGCCGGAGAAAAACTGTTTTTT
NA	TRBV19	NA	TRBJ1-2	CASSLRPGDGYTF	TGTGCCAGTAGCCTCCGACCGGGGGATGGCTACACCTTC
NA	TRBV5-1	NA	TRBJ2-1	CASSPTTFLSGNEQFF	TGCGCCAGCAGCCCGACCACCTTTCTTTCGGGGAATGAGCAGTTCTTC
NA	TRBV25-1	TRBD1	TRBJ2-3	CASSRDRDTDTQYF	TGTGCCAGCAGCCGGGACAGGGACACAGATACGCAGTATTTT
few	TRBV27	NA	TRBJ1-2	CASTPTTERNYGYTF	TGTGCCAGCACCCCGACGACAGAGAGAAACTATGGCTACACCTTC
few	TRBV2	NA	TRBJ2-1	CASSDGGEQFF	TGTGCCAGCAGTGATGGGGGGGAGCAGTTCTTC
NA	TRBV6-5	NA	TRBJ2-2	CASIRGNTGELFF	TGTGCCAGTATTCGAGGGAACACCGGGGAGCTGTTTTTT
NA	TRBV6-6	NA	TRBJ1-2	CASSYLEYGYTF	TGTGCCAGCAGTTACCTGGAGTATGGCTACACCTTC
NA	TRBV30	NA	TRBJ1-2	CAPPGGQENPNYGYTF	TGTGCCCCCCCTGGGGGGCAGGAGAACCCTAACTATGGCTACACCTTC
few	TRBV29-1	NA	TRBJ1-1	CSVRWKEMNTEAFF	TGCAGCGTTCGATGGAAAGAAATGAACACTGAAGCTTTCTTT